This note documents a single TCR beta chain sequence. The table came from immunoSEQ multiplex PCR; TCRdb's copy has only in-frame clones and leaves some out. The table has some 72,000 clones, around 90% seen once. This sample is part of a study of identifying expanded T cells in peripheral blood. CDR3 size: 15 residues. Germline V gene sequence: CDR1 MDHEN, CDR2 SYDVKM. V lost 3 bases and J 0 bases, leaving 8 bases between the germline ends. Collection occurred without any documented infections or immune events in donors. The sample was blood. This clonotype was sampled from a person aged 18 to 75 in good health. The chain joins TRBV28 to TRBJ2-2, with D perhaps assigned TRBD1 or TRBD2 (6 bases each). CDR3 sequence (DNA): TGTGCCAGCAGTTTGGAGGGGGCGAACACCGGGGAGCTGTTTTTT. This encodes CASSLEGANTGELFF.